This TCR beta chain came from a study of T cell repertoires in cytomegalovirus infection. This clonotype came up many times. TCRdb reprocessed the reads via MiXCR and lists one record per CDR3 protein. The data contain around 280,000 distinct CDR3 sequences, approximately 15% of them singletons. With 6 bases clipped from V and 6 bases from J, the junction kept 4 bases outside the gene matches. CDR3 length: 14 residues. The chain is built from TRBV12-3 or TRBV12-4 and TRBJ1-5; 11 bases are a match to TRBD1. The clonotype was recovered from a human donor in good health (CMV status not recorded). Some clones in this sample may be carry-over from other donors' samples. The source material was PBMCs. The CDR3 loop is CASRRTGGTQPQHF. The CDR3 DNA reads TGTGCCAGCAGGCGGACAGGGGGCACTCAGCCCCAGCATTTT.